This is a list of T cell receptor beta chains from one sample in a study of blood T cell repertoires in COVID-19. TCRdb keeps only in-frame clones here, not all; method: immunoSEQ multiplex PCR. The sample has under 150,000 clones, about 80% seen once. The sample taken for sequencing was PBMCs or T cells enriched from blood (not recorded which). All receptors come from a woman aged 50 to 65 who had recovered from COVID-19. Both conserved end residues are part of each CDR3. Each record gives: clone size, V gene, J gene, D gene, CDR3 protein, CDR3 DNA. D genes are given only for firm matches. The size field is filled for only some rows; it gives once, few, many or a size class.

clone size: -
V gene: TRBV7-9
J gene: TRBJ1-1
D gene: -
CDR3 protein: CASSLGQSNTEAFF
CDR3 DNA: TGTGCCAGCAGCTTAGGACAATCGAACACTGAAGCTTTCTTT

clone size: -
V gene: TRBV13
J gene: TRBJ2-1
D gene: TRBD2
CDR3 protein: CASSQISGGAREQFF
CDR3 DNA: TGTGCCAGCAGCCAAATTAGCGGGGGGGCTCGGGAGCAGTTCTTC

clone size: -
V gene: TRBV5-1
J gene: TRBJ1-2
D gene: TRBD1
CDR3 protein: CASSLGTGGRRGYTF
CDR3 DNA: TGCGCCAGCAGCCTCGGGACAGGGGGCCGGCGTGGCTACACCTTC

clone size: -
V gene: TRBV7-6
J gene: TRBJ2-7
D gene: TRBD2
CDR3 protein: CASSREASGSTSEQYF
CDR3 DNA: TGTGCCAGCAGCCGGGAGGCTAGCGGGAGTACAAGCGAGCAGTACTTC

clone size: -
V gene: TRBV3-1/TRBV3-2
J gene: TRBJ2-1
D gene: -
CDR3 protein: CASSQQSQGERSYNEQFF
CDR3 DNA: TGTGCCAGCAGCCAACAATCACAGGGAGAGAGATCCTACAATGAGCAGTTCTTC

clone size: -
V gene: TRBV5-8
J gene: TRBJ2-4
D gene: TRBD2
CDR3 protein: CASSLGTSGRRNIQYF
CDR3 DNA: TGTGCCAGCAGCTTGGGGACTAGCGGGAGGAGGAACATTCAGTACTTC

clone size: -
V gene: TRBV19
J gene: TRBJ1-5
D gene: -
CDR3 protein: CASSPILPSNNQPQHF
CDR3 DNA: TGTGCCAGTAGTCCCATTTTACCCAGTAATAATCAGCCCCAGCATTTT

clone size: -
V gene: TRBV28
J gene: TRBJ1-6
D gene: TRBD1
CDR3 protein: CASSTGEGNSPLHF
CDR3 DNA: TGTGCCAGCAGTACAGGGGAAGGTAATTCACCCCTCCACTTT

clone size: -
V gene: TRBV4-1
J gene: TRBJ2-3
D gene: -
CDR3 protein: CASSQDSGSRTDTQYF
CDR3 DNA: TGCGCCAGCAGCCAAGATTCAGGGTCGAGGACAGATACGCAGTATTTT

clone size: few
V gene: TRBV6-5
J gene: TRBJ1-5
D gene: -
CDR3 protein: CASSSMGSDQPQHF
CDR3 DNA: TGTGCCAGCAGTTCAATGGGCTCCGATCAGCCCCAGCATTTT

clone size: -
V gene: TRBV5-5
J gene: TRBJ2-5
D gene: TRBD2
CDR3 protein: CASSSVGEVAGDQETQYF
CDR3 DNA: TGTGCCAGCAGCTCGGTTGGGGAGGTAGCGGGGGACCAAGAGACCCAGTACTTC

clone size: -
V gene: TRBV3-1/TRBV3-2
J gene: TRBJ1-2
D gene: TRBD1
CDR3 protein: CASSHWDREAYGYTF
CDR3 DNA: TGTGCCAGCAGCCATTGGGACAGGGAGGCCTATGGCTACACCTTC

clone size: -
V gene: TRBV5-6
J gene: TRBJ1-6
D gene: -
CDR3 protein: CASSLPGGSSSYNSPLHF
CDR3 DNA: TGTGCCAGCAGCTTGCCGGGGGGCTCGAGCTCCTATAATTCACCCCTCCACTTT

clone size: -
V gene: TRBV11-2
J gene: TRBJ1-4
D gene: -
CDR3 protein: CASSPRTEKDEKLFF
CDR3 DNA: TGTGCCAGCAGCCCACGGACAGAAAAGGATGAAAAACTGTTTTTT

clone size: -
V gene: TRBV11-2
J gene: TRBJ2-1
D gene: -
CDR3 protein: CASSSSVAYNEQFF
CDR3 DNA: TGTGCCAGCAGCTCCTCCGTGGCTTACAATGAGCAGTTCTTC

clone size: -
V gene: TRBV3-1/TRBV3-2
J gene: TRBJ1-2
D gene: -
CDR3 protein: CASSGRIAVGVYGYTF
CDR3 DNA: TGTGCCAGCAGCGGACGTATAGCGGTGGGGGTTTATGGCTACACCTTC

clone size: -
V gene: TRBV4-2
J gene: TRBJ1-3
D gene: -
CDR3 protein: CASSQGPGRGSGNTIYF
CDR3 DNA: TGTGCCAGCAGCCAAGGCCCGGGGAGGGGCTCTGGAAACACCATATATTTT

clone size: -
V gene: TRBV20-1
J gene: TRBJ1-5
D gene: -
CDR3 protein: CSASPQPYSNQPQHF
CDR3 DNA: TGCAGTGCTAGTCCACAGCCCTATAGCAATCAGCCCCAGCATTTT

clone size: once
V gene: TRBV5-1
J gene: TRBJ1-1
D gene: -
CDR3 protein: CASSPGTSVKGEAFF
CDR3 DNA: TGCGCCAGCAGCCCGGGGACTTCAGTAAAGGGTGAAGCTTTCTTT

clone size: -
V gene: TRBV5-4
J gene: TRBJ2-1
D gene: -
CDR3 protein: CASSSQRAITYNEQFF
CDR3 DNA: TGTGCCAGCAGCTCCCAGCGGGCCATAACTTACAATGAGCAGTTCTTC

clone size: -
V gene: TRBV29-1
J gene: TRBJ1-5
D gene: -
CDR3 protein: CSAREGGNQPQHF
CDR3 DNA: TGCAGCGCGAGGGAGGGCGGCAATCAGCCCCAGCATTTT

clone size: -
V gene: TRBV30
J gene: TRBJ2-5
D gene: TRBD2
CDR3 protein: CAWGTGGETQYF
CDR3 DNA: TGTGCCTGGGGGACGGGGGGAGAGACCCAGTACTTC

clone size: once
V gene: TRBV10-3
J gene: TRBJ1-1
D gene: -
CDR3 protein: CAISELGQGQAFF
CDR3 DNA: TGTGCCATCAGTGAGTTGGGGCAGGGGCAGGCTTTCTTT

clone size: few
V gene: TRBV15
J gene: TRBJ1-6
D gene: -
CDR3 protein: CATKGINSPLHF
CDR3 DNA: TGTGCCACCAAGGGGATTAATTCACCCCTCCACTTT

clone size: -
V gene: TRBV3-1/TRBV3-2
J gene: TRBJ2-7
D gene: TRBD1
CDR3 protein: CASSLTGTGVYEQYF
CDR3 DNA: TGTGCCAGCAGCCTAACCGGGACAGGGGTTTACGAGCAGTACTTC

clone size: -
V gene: TRBV10-3
J gene: TRBJ2-1
D gene: -
CDR3 protein: CAISADGSSYNEQFF
CDR3 DNA: TGTGCCATCAGCGCGGACGGGAGCTCCTACAATGAGCAGTTCTTC

clone size: -
V gene: TRBV5-4
J gene: TRBJ2-1
D gene: TRBD2
CDR3 protein: CASSSPLGTTFDEQFF
CDR3 DNA: TGTGCCAGCAGCTCTCCTTTGGGGACTACCTTCGATGAGCAGTTCTTC

clone size: -
V gene: TRBV2
J gene: TRBJ1-2
D gene: -
CDR3 protein: CASSQVGTAGYTF
CDR3 DNA: TGTGCCAGCAGCCAGGTTGGCACGGCTGGCTACACCTTC

clone size: few
V gene: TRBV5-4
J gene: TRBJ1-1
D gene: -
CDR3 protein: CACSRALNTEAFF
CDR3 DNA: TGTGCCTGTTCCAGGGCTTTGAACACTGAAGCTTTCTTT

clone size: -
V gene: TRBV27
J gene: TRBJ2-7
D gene: TRBD1
CDR3 protein: CASSSDRGQEEQYF
CDR3 DNA: TGTGCCAGCAGTTCGGACAGGGGGCAAGAAGAGCAGTACTTC

clone size: few
V gene: TRBV7-2
J gene: TRBJ2-5
D gene: TRBD1
CDR3 protein: CASSRTGGGETQYF
CDR3 DNA: TGTGCCAGCAGTCGCACAGGGGGAGGAGAGACCCAGTACTTC

clone size: -
V gene: TRBV10-3
J gene: TRBJ2-3
D gene: TRBD2
CDR3 protein: CAIRSGLADPKGTDTQYF
CDR3 DNA: TGTGCCATCAGATCGGGACTAGCGGACCCTAAGGGGACAGATACGCAGTATTTT

clone size: once
V gene: TRBV5-6
J gene: TRBJ1-2
D gene: -
CDR3 protein: CASSLYGQDLNYGYTF
CDR3 DNA: TGTGCCAGCAGCTTGTATGGGCAAGACCTTAACTATGGCTACACCTTC

clone size: -
V gene: TRBV19
J gene: TRBJ2-7
D gene: -
CDR3 protein: CASSIDLSYYEQYF
CDR3 DNA: TGTGCCAGTAGTATAGATCTTAGTTACTACGAGCAGTACTTC

clone size: -
V gene: TRBV10-1
J gene: TRBJ2-7
D gene: -
CDR3 protein: CASSGQSYEQYF
CDR3 DNA: TGCGCCAGCAGTGGACAGTCCTACGAGCAGTACTTC

clone size: -
V gene: TRBV29-1
J gene: TRBJ2-7
D gene: TRBD2
CDR3 protein: CSVAGTRAYEQYF
CDR3 DNA: TGCAGCGTTGCCGGGACTAGAGCCTACGAGCAGTACTTC

clone size: -
V gene: TRBV15
J gene: TRBJ2-3
D gene: TRBD2
CDR3 protein: CATALRGGSTDTQYF
CDR3 DNA: TGTGCCACCGCTCTTCGGGGGGGTAGCACAGATACGCAGTATTTT

clone size: few
V gene: TRBV9
J gene: TRBJ1-1
D gene: -
CDR3 protein: CASRVYEETEAFF
CDR3 DNA: TGTGCCAGCAGGGTCTACGAGGAGACTGAAGCTTTCTTT

clone size: -
V gene: TRBV7-6
J gene: TRBJ2-2
D gene: TRBD1
CDR3 protein: CASSHPSRPGTGRAGELFF
CDR3 DNA: TGTGCCAGCAGCCACCCTTCACGTCCCGGGACAGGGCGTGCCGGGGAGCTGTTTTTT

clone size: -
V gene: TRBV9
J gene: TRBJ1-1
D gene: TRBD1
CDR3 protein: CASSVADRGLLAEAFF
CDR3 DNA: TGTGCCAGCAGCGTAGCGGACAGGGGGCTGTTGGCTGAAGCTTTCTTT